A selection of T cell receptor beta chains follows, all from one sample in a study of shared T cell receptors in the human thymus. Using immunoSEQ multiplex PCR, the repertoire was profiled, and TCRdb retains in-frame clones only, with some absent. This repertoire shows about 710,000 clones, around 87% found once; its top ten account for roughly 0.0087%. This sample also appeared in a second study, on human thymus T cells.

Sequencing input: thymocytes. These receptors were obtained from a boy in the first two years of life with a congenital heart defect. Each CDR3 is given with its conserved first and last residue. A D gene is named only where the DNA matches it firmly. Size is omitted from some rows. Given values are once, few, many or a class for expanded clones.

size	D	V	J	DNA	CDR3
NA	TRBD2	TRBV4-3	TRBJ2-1	TGCGCCAGCAGCCAAGATGAACTACTAGCGGGAGACTCCCTCTCTGACAATGAGCAGTTCTTC	CASSQDELLAGDSLSDNEQFF
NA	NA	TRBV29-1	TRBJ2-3	TGCAGCGTCGGCGTCCGGGGGACCAGCATAGATACGCAGTATTTT	CSVGVRGTSIDTQYF
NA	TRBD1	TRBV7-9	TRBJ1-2	TGTGCCAGCAGCCTCCAGCCCGGGACAGGGGATGGCTACACCTTC	CASSLQPGTGDGYTF
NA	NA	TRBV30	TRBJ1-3	TGTGCCTGGAGTGGTTCGGAGGCGACCTCTGGAAACACCATATATTTT	CAWSGSEATSGNTIYF
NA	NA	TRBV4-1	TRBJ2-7	TGCGCCAGCAGCCAACGGGAACCAGCCTACGAGCAGTACTTC	CASSQREPAYEQYF
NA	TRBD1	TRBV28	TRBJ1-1	TGTGCCAGCAGTATAGACAGGGGAGCCACTGAAGCTTTCTTT	CASSIDRGATEAFF
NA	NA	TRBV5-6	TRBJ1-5	TGTGCCAGCAGCTTCGTCAGTTGCAATCAGCCCCAGCATTTT	CASSFVSCNQPQHF
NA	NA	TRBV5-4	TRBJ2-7	TGTGCCAGCAGCTTGGCTGGGGGCCCCTACGAGCAGTACTTC	CASSLAGGPYEQYF
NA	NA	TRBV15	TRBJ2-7	TGTGCCACCAGTGATAACGACAGGTCCTACGAGCAGTACTTC	CATSDNDRSYEQYF
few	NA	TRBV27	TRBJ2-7	TGTGCCAGCAGTTTTACCCCGGGCGGCAGGGCAATCTCCGAGCAGTACTTC	CASSFTPGGRAISEQYF
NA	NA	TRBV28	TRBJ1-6	TGTGCCAGCAAGGACAGCCGGAGTGCCTATAATTCACCCCTCCACTTT	CASKDSRSAYNSPLHF
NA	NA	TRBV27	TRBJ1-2	TGTGCCAGCAGGCCTGATACAGGGTTGGAAGAAGGCTACACCTTC	CASRPDTGLEEGYTF
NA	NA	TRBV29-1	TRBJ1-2	TGCAGCGTTGACCCACCTCAGACGGGCTATGGCTACACCTTC	CSVDPPQTGYGYTF
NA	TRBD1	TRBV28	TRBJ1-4	TGTGCCAGCACCGCGCGACAGGGGGCAAATTATGAAAAACTGTTTTTT	CASTARQGANYEKLFF
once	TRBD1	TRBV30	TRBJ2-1	TGTGCCTGGAGTCAACAGGGGTCCTACAATGAGCAGTTCTTC	CAWSQQGSYNEQFF
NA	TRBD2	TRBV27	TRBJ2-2	TGTGCCAGCAGTTTAGTGGGCGGGGGGGCCCCCGGGGAGCTGTTTTTT	CASSLVGGGAPGELFF
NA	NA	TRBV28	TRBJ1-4	TGTGCCAGCAGTTCGGACACAGGGATCGAAAAACTGTTTTTT	CASSSDTGIEKLFF
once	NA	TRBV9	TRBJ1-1	TGTGCCAGCAGCGTAATGGGACACCCGAACGGGACTGAAGCTTTCTTT	CASSVMGHPNGTEAFF
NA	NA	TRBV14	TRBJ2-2	TGTGCCAGCAGCCAAGGTGAAGCAGATCGGGTATCCGGGGAGCTGTTTTTT	CASSQGEADRVSGELFF
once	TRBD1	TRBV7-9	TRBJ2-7	TGTGCCAGCAGCCCCCGAGAGGGGGCGAGGACCTACGAGCAGTACTTC	CASSPREGARTYEQYF
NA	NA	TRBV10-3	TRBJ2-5	TGTGCCATCAGGCGGACTGGCCAAGAGACCCAGTACTTC	CAIRRTGQETQYF
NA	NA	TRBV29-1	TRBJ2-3	TGCAGCGTCGGATCGGGGTGCCGGGGCACAGATACGCAGTATTTT	CSVGSGCRGTDTQYF
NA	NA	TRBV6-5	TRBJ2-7	TGTGCCAGCAGTTCTAATTACGAGCAGTACTTC	CASSSNYEQYF
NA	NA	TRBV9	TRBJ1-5	TGTGCCAGCAGCGTAGACGGGAGCAATCAGCCCCAGCATTTT	CASSVDGSNQPQHF
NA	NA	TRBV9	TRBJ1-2	TGTGCCAGCAGCCCCCACAGATTGAACTATGGCTACACCTTC	CASSPHRLNYGYTF
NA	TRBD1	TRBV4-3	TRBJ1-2	TGCGCCAGCAGCCAAGAATCGACTACAACAGGGGTATCACGAGGCTACACCTTC	CASSQESTTTGVSRGYTF
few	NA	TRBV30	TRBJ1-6	TGTGCCTGGAGTCGGACAGCAAATAATAATTCCCCCCTCCACTTT	CAWSRTANNNSPLHF
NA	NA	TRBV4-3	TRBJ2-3	TGCGCCAGCAGCAGGCAGGTTAGAACTTCTAGCACAGATACGCAGTATTTT	CASSRQVRTSSTDTQYF
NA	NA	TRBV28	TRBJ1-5	TGTGCCAGCAGTTTTCGGGGGGGCAATCAGCCCCAGCATTTT	CASSFRGGNQPQHF
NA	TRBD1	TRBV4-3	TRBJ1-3	TGCGCCAGCAGCCACCGACAGGGGAACACCATATATTTT	CASSHRQGNTIYF
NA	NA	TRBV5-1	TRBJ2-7	TGCGCCAGCAGCTTCTCGGGTCCATTGTACGAGCAGTACTTC	CASSFSGPLYEQYF
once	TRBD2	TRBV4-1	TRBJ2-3	TGCGCCAGCAGCCAACTAGCGGGGCCCCATGGTACGCAGTATTTT	CASSQLAGPHGTQYF
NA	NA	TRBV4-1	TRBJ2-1	TGCGCCAGCAGCCAAGTTCACGGGGGGCAACTACGATACAATGAGCAGTTCTTC	CASSQVHGGQLRYNEQFF
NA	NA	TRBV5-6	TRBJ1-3	TGTGCCAGCAGCCCAAGCCACCTAAGCTCTGGAAACACCATATATTTT	CASSPSHLSSGNTIYF
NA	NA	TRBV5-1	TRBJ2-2	TGCGCCAGCAGCTGTAACAGGACCGGGGAGCTGTTTTTT	CASSCNRTGELFF
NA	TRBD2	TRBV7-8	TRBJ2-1	TGTGCCAGCAGCTTAGGCGGGGGACCCTACAATGAGCAGTTCTTC	CASSLGGGPYNEQFF
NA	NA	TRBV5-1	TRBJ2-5	TGCGCCAGCAGCTTCGGGGTAGGGGAGACCCAGTACTTC	CASSFGVGETQYF
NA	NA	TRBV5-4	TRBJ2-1	TGTGCCAGCAGGGATAGAACGGGAGAGCAGTTCTTC	CASRDRTGEQFF
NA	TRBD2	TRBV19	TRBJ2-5	TGTGCCAGTAGTATTGGACTAGCGGGGTTACTACAAGAGACCCAGTACTTC	CASSIGLAGLLQETQYF
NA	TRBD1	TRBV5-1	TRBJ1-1	TGCGCCAGCAGCAGGACAGGGGAGGACACTGAAGCTTTCTTT	CASSRTGEDTEAFF
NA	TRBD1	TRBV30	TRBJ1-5	TGTGCCTGGAGGGCCGGACAGGGGGCCAGTCAGCCCCAGCATTTT	CAWRAGQGASQPQHF
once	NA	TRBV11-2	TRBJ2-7	TGTGCCAGCAGCTTAGATCTGGGGAGATACGAGCAGTACTTC	CASSLDLGRYEQYF
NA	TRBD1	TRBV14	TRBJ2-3	TGTGCCAGCAGCCCCCGGGACAGGGGGCAGGATACGCAGTATTTT	CASSPRDRGQDTQYF
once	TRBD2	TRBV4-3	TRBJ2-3	TGCGCCAGCAGCCCGAGCGGGAGCGGGTGCACGCAGTATTTT	CASSPSGSGCTQYF
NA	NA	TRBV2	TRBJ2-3	TGTGCCAGCGGGAGACAGGAATACACAGATACGCAGTATTTT	CASGRQEYTDTQYF
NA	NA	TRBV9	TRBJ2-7	TGTGCCAGCAGCCCACGGGACTCCACCTACGAGCAGTACTTC	CASSPRDSTYEQYF
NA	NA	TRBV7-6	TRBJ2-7	TGTGCCAGCAGCTTAGAACCTACCGGCTACGAGCAGTACTTC	CASSLEPTGYEQYF
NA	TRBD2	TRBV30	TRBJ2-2	TGTGCCTGGGATACTAGCGGGAGGAACACCGGGGAGCTGTTTTTT	CAWDTSGRNTGELFF
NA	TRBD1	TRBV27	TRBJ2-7	TGTGCCAGCACCCCGACAGGGCGGCCGGACGAGCAGTACTTC	CASTPTGRPDEQYF
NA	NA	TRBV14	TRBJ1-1	TGTGCCAGCAGCCACCTAAAAGAGCTTTGGAACACTGAAGCTTTCTTT	CASSHLKELWNTEAFF
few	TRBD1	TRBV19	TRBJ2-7	TGTGCCAGTAGTATAGCCGGACAGGGGGCATACGAGCAGTACTTC	CASSIAGQGAYEQYF
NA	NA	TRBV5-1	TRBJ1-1	TGCGCCAGCAGCTTGATTGGGGGGACGGGGTTGAGCACTGAAGCTTTCTTT	CASSLIGGTGLSTEAFF
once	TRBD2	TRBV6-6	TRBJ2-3	TGTGCCGCGGGGGGGGCAAGCACAGATACGCAGTATTTT	CAAGGASTDTQYF